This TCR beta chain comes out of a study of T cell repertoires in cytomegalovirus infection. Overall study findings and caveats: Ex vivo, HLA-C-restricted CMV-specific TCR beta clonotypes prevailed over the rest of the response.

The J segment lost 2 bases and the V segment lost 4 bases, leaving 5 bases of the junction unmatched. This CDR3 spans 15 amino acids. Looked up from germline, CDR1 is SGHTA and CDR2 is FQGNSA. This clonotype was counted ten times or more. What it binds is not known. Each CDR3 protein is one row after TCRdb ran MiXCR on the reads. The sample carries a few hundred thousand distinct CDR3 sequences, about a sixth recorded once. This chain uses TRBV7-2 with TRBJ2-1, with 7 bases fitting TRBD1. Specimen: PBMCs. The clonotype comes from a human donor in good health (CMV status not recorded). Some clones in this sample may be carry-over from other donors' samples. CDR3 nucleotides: TGTGCCAGCAGCTCGAGGGGGCTCACCTACAATGAGCAGTTCTTC. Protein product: CASSSRGLTYNEQFF.